This T cell receptor (beta chain) was recovered during a study of T cells after yellow fever vaccination. About the study: Researchers used SMART-Seq v4 Ultra Low Input to prepare fractions that had low cell numbers. Findings and limits, study-wide: Primary-vaccination clones mostly resurfaced post-booster (less than 98% CD4, more than 80% CD8). When the response was secondary, it was weaker but reached its peak faster, day 5 versus 15.

There are 13 residues in the CDR3. The germline V gene has CDR1 MNHEY and CDR2 SMNVEV (reference sequence). Trimming took off 2 bases at V and 0 bases at J, with 4 bases between the two ends. This clonotype was found many times. The antigen remains unidentified. TCRdb reprocessed the 5' RACE reads with MiXCR, giving one entry per CDR3 protein. The sample contains 300,000 or so distinct CDR3 sequences, 10% to 15% of which appear only once. The source is a man younger than 40 who received the YFV17D yellow fever vaccine. J is TRBJ2-5 and V is TRBV27, with no clear D. Sample: CD4+ T cells sorted from PBMCs, taken 45 days after the yellow fever booster vaccination. CDR3 nucleotides: TGTGCCAGCAGTTTAGCAAACCAAGAGACCCAGTACTTC. Protein sequence: CASSLANQETQYF.